This T cell receptor beta chain was identified in a study of OX40 agonist ivuxolimab in advanced cancers. Assay used: immunoSEQ multiplex PCR; TCRdb lists only in-frame clones, some missing. The sample lists more than 40,000 clones; 85% to 90% were seen once. Germline CDR1 SGHDT, CDR2 YYEEEE. With 0 bases clipped from V and 8 bases from J, the junction kept 3 bases outside the gene matches. The CDR3 consists of 13 residues. Baseline was the first blood sampling point, followed by cycle 4 day 1 and cycle 7 day 1. The clonotype comes from an adult with an advanced solid tumor such as melanoma, head and neck, liver or kidney cancer. This specimen was CD4+ or CD8+ T cells sorted from blood, taken in a trial of the OX40 agonist ivuxolimab. The gene calls are TRBV5-6 and TRBJ1-2; 8 bases fit TRBD1. CDR3 region: CASSLDRGEGYTF. The CDR3 DNA reads as TGTGCCAGCAGCTTGGACAGGGGGGAAGGCTACACCTTC. The full variable domain, its missing parts supplied by reference TRBV5-6 and TRBJ1-2, is DAGVTQSPTHLIKTRGQQVTLRCSPKSGHDTVSWYQQALGQGPQFIFQYYEEEERQRGNFPDRFSGHQFPNYSSELNVNALLLGDSALYLCASSLDRGEGYTFGSGTRLTVV.